The rows below give T cell receptor beta chains drawn from one sample of a study of metastatic and nonmetastatic thyroid tumors. TCRdb recomputed clones from the PCR reads via MiXCR. This table has 40,000 to 55,000 clones, less than 20% appearing once. The source material was blood. The receptors were gathered from a female donor with papillary thyroid cancer or a benign thyroid nodule (not recorded which). Some clones in this sample may be carry-over from other donors' samples. Both conserved end residues are trimmed from each CDR3.

j_call v_call cdr3_aa
TRBJ2-7 TRBV2 ASRGGGYEQY
TRBJ1-2 TRBV30 AWSPQGVEGYT
TRBJ2-7 TRBV19 ASSIGGGQY
TRBJ2-7 TRBV28 ASSFIQVSYEQY
TRBJ1-6 TRBV5-1 ASSLGYGGSFDSPLH
TRBJ2-5 TRBV28 ASRSGGETQY
TRBJ1-2 TRBV3-1 ASSQAGVADGYT
TRBJ2-7 TRBV20-1 SASEGLVYEQY
TRBJ1-6 TRBV18 ASSREGVTFNSPLH
TRBJ2-5 TRBV9 ASSKTRAGETQY
TRBJ2-7 TRBV6-2/TRBV6-3 ASSYSTDYEQY
TRBJ2-3 TRBV24-1 ATSDLGSGTDTQY
TRBJ2-7 TRBV6-1 ASKTGGYEQY
TRBJ2-7 TRBV5-1 ASSPEGADWSYEQY
TRBJ2-1 TRBV12-3/TRBV12-4 ASSLLRMSNEQF
TRBJ2-3 TRBV28 ASSFPGDSASTDTQY
TRBJ1-1 TRBV12-3/TRBV12-4 ASGERTNTEAF
TRBJ1-3 TRBV5-5 ASSAQQGYRNTIY
TRBJ1-5 TRBV12-3/TRBV12-4 ASSHSGQGRNQPQH
TRBJ2-1 TRBV19 ASIDGTGGRNEQF
TRBJ1-1 TRBV5-4 ASQGAINTEAF
TRBJ2-7 TRBV6-5 ASSYPKGREGSYEQY
TRBJ2-5 TRBV19 ASSIRGYGGETQY